Sequencing of this TCR beta chain was carried out in a study of blood T cell repertoires in COVID-19. Study at large: Sites in the United States, Italy and Spain provided acute and convalescent COVID-19 samples. The cDNA or gDNA used as material had been derived from T cells, B-cell-depleted T cells, or PBMCs.

The authors' processing: Amplification with reference gene primers provided the estimates of nucleated cell counts. Method: immunoSEQ multiplex PCR; TCRdb's copy keeps in-frame clones and lacks some. V, J and clone size are taken as reported in that table, and D and trimming were inferred from the DNA itself. The sample lists 140,000 to 150,000 clones, 88% occurring once. This TCR came from a woman aged 25 to 39 with acute COVID-19. Sequencing was done on a sample of PBMCs or T cells enriched from blood (not recorded which).

CDR3 region: CASSLAGYGNTIYF. The CDR3 nucleotides read TGCGCCAGCAGCTTGGCAGGGTACGGAAACACCATATATTTT. The chain uses TRBV5-1 and TRBJ1-3; possibly TRBD1 for D (5 bases). The CDR3 loop spans 14 amino acids. Germline CDR1 is SGHRS and CDR2 is YFSETQ. The V gene lost 0 bases and the J gene lost 4 bases, with 8 bases spanning the gap.